This T cell receptor (beta chain) was recorded in a study of a mutant IDH1 vaccine in newly diagnosed glioma. Looking at the study overall: Patients had received radiotherapy, temozolomide, or both previously, most receiving both.

CDR1 is MNHEY and CDR2 is SVGAGI in the germline V gene. Trimming took off 0 bases at V and 8 bases at J, with 14 bases between the two ends. CDR3 length: 16 amino acids. The time point was: week 23, last vaccination. Vaccine doses each comprised 300 ug of mutant IDH1 20-mer peptide, with topical imiquimod. In every donor, the tumor was a new WHO grade 3 or 4 IDH1-mutant, ATRX-lost astrocytoma. Sequenced by immunoSEQ multiplex PCR; TCRdb stores in-frame clones only, minus some. The sample includes under 85,000 clones, 75% to 90% of them seen just once. This clone has only a few counts. Its antigen is still unknown.

The sequencing here drew on PBMCs, taken from a glioma patient whose treatment included an IDH1 peptide vaccine. This clonotype was sampled from a woman in her forties or fifties with glioma. V is TRBV6-5 and J is TRBJ1-6; D may be TRBD1 (5 bases). The CDR3 DNA reads TGTGCCAGCAGTTACTCGATGCGGCAGGGAGATTCACCCCTCCACTTT. Translated, it gives CASSYSMRQGDSPLHF.